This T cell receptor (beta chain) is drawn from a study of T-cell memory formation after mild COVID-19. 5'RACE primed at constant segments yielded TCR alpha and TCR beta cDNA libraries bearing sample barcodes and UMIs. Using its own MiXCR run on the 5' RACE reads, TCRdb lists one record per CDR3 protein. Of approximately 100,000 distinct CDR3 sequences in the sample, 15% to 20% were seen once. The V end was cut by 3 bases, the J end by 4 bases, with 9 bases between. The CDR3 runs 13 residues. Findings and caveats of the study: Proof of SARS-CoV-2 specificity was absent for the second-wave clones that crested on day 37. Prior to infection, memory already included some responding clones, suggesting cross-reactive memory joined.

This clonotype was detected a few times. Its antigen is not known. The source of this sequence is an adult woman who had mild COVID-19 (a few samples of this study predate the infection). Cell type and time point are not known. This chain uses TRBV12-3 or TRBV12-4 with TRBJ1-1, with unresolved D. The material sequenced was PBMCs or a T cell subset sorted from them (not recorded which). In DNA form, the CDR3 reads TGTGCCAGCAGTTTTACGGGATCCACTGAAGCTTTCTTT. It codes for CASSFTGSTEAFF.